This TCR beta chain emerged from a study of cytomegalovirus exposure and HLA in healthy donors. Study-level points and caveats: The presence/absence work took it that sequencing depth was about the same across donors. TCR beta chains numbering roughly 150 were designated cytomegalovirus-associated. The productive fraction for most TCR beta V segments was about 90% or about 30% in an earlier analysis.

The primer mix had 60 Vbeta and 13 Jbeta primers. The repertoire was sequenced with immunoSEQ multiplex PCR; TCRdb's copy has only in-frame clones and lacks some. This sample has 30,000 to 40,000 clones, with 68% found just once. This clone was counted a few times. Antigen unknown. V shed 8 bases and J shed 2 bases, with 9 bases lying between them. The CDR3 consists of 12 residues. Germline-derived CDR1 and CDR2 are SNHLY and FYNNEI. Participants comprised healthy donors of bone marrow. J is TRBJ2-5 and V is TRBV2, with a possible D match to TRBD2 (5 bases). The sample consisted of PBMCs. The source of this sequence is a man aged 35-49 years in good health and CMV-seronegative. CDR3 residues: CASGRGQETQYF. CDR3 sequence (DNA): TGTGCCAGCGGCCGGGGACAAGAGACCCAGTACTTC.